The text below deals with one T cell receptor beta chain. What antigen it recognizes has not been identified. No much larger clone exists at a distance of one base, and base qualities are not known. Explained via the paper, the time point label denotes: after dendritic cell vaccination, including at tumor progression/relapse. Patients were selected on the basis of adequate residual fresh-frozen tumor tissue and more than two years of available survival data. An isocitrate dehydrogenase mutation was not carried by any of the glioblastoma patients, although molecular status was otherwise variable. PBMC were collected before vaccination, two weeks after the third vaccination, and at tumor progression if progression occurred. The Qiagen DNeasy Blood extraction Kit was used for extraction of genomic DNA. This sample is part of a study of glioma-infiltrating T cells after dendritic cell vaccination (dated by TCRdb to about 2016). Describing the broader study: The cohort included 15 or so glioblastoma patients drawn from Phase I and II dendritic cell vaccination trials, of whom 9 were newly diagnosed and 6 had recurrent disease. Tumor-infiltrating lymphocyte content was quantified and tumor and blood repertoires were compared in dendritic cell-vaccinated glioblastoma patients by deep sequencing of TCR beta CDR3 regions. To make the vaccine, monocyte-derived dendritic cells were cultured for under eight days with IL-4 and GM-CSF and then pulsed overnight with autologous tumor lysate. Three intradermal dendritic cell vaccine injections were administered to patients at biweekly intervals in the arm below the axilla. Survival after dendritic cell vaccination was correlated with TCR sequencing metrics, such as TIL content and the overlap between tumor and blood repertoires. Patients received autologous tumor lysate-pulsed dendritic cell vaccination between about 2002 and 2013.

TCRB CDR3 regions were amplified from roughly 1.8 ug genomic DNA, or all available DNA if less, using the immunoSEQ assay. Multiplex PCR used 60 forward primers for TCR V beta segments and 13 reverse primers for J beta segments. Synthetic control templates were spiked into each sample at limiting dilution to estimate reads per starting template. Reads of 87 bp were generated by sequencing on the Illumina HiSeq System. For the original study's pipeline: To remove PCR and sequencing errors, closely related sequences were merged with a nearest neighbor algorithm. TCR overlap was defined as the percentage of unique tumor TCR beta sequences that were also present in the same patient's peripheral blood. The table was pulled from immuneACCESS by TCRdb, which kept in-frame rearrangements only. Such tables lose some clones; where checked, under half of the loss comes from unresolved V genes, and the rest has no known cause. The V and J calls and clone size are taken from that table; D and trimming were inferred from the DNA. This sample lists around 92,000 clones; approximately 80% were detected once. Roughly 5.9% of the sample comes from the top ten.

Broad study findings and their caveats: No direct relationship between TCR clonality and survival was found, suggesting that a diverse polyclonal response may matter. The three-group TCR overlap response model was described as speculative and requiring prospective validation. Longer time to progression and overall survival after dendritic cell vaccination were predicted by higher estimated pretreatment TIL content. The cohort was small and heterogeneous, and full blood and tumor sets were available for few patients, with initial-recurrent tumor pairs available for even fewer patients.

CDR1 and CDR2, per the germline V gene (reference sequence), are SEHNR and FQNEAQ. CDR3 length: 16 amino acids, cysteine to phenylalanine. The read is trimmed to its CDR3 DNA, 48 bases read in frame from base 1. For this chain, trimming is 5 bases at the V end and 3 bases at the J end, and the number of junction bases without a gene match is 7. Sequencing used blood, obtained after dendritic cell vaccination. The chain uses TRBV7-9 and TRBJ1-1; TRBD1 lines up with 12 middle nucleotides. The TCR comes from a human donor with glioblastoma. The base sequence is TGTGCCAGCAGCCCAGGGACAGGGGGCTTTGACACTGAAGCTTTCTTT. It is translated as CASSPGTGGFDTEAFF.